This TCR beta chain came from a study of a mutant IDH1 vaccine in newly diagnosed glioma. This clone has more than one count but fewer than ten. What it binds is unknown. The time point denotes: week 5, during vaccination. The investigators gave 300 ug of mutant IDH1 20-mer peptide in each vaccine dose, together with topical imiquimod. The ends lost 4 bases at V and 4 bases at J; junction bases unmatched: 9. The CDR3 extends over 15 amino acids. The V gene's germline CDR1 is SNHLY and CDR2 FYNNEI. Profiling relied on immunoSEQ multiplex PCR, and the TCRdb table lists in-frame clones only, not all of them. The data show 50,000 to 75,000 clones, about 86% seen once.

The origin of this receptor is a woman aged 45-65 years with glioma. Material: PBMCs, obtained from a glioma patient whose treatment included an IDH1 peptide vaccine. This chain uses TRBV2 with TRBJ1-1; 7 bases match TRBD1. Here the CDR3 reads CASSGTGGVSTEAFF. The CDR3 bases are TGTGCCAGCAGTGGGACAGGTGGAGTGAGCACTGAAGCTTTCTTT.